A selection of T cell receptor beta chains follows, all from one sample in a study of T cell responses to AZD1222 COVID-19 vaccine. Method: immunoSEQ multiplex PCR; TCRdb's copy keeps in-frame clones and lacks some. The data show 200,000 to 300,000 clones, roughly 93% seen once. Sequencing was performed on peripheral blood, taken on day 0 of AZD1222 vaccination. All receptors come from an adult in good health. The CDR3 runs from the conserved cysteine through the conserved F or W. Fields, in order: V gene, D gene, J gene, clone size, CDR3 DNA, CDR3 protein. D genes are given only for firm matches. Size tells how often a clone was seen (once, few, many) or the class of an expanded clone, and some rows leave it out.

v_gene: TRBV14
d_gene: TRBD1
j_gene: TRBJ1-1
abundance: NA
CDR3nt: TGTGCCAGCAGCCAACAACACAGGGGGCAAACTGAAGCTTTCTTT
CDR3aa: CASSQQHRGQTEAFF

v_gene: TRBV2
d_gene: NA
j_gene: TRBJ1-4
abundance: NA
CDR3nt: TGTGCCAGCGGGGCGGGGAGAACTAATGAAAAACTGTTTTTT
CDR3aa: CASGAGRTNEKLFF

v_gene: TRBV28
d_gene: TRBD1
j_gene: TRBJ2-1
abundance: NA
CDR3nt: TGTGCCAGCAGCCAAATAGGACAGGGGTATGGGGGGGAGCAGTTCTTC
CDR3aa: CASSQIGQGYGGEQFF

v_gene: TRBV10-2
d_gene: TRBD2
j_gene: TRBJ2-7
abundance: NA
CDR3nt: TGCGCCAGCAGCCCTACTAGCGGGAGGGTCTACGAGCAGTACTTC
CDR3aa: CASSPTSGRVYEQYF

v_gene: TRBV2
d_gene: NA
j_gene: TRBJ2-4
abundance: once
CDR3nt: TGTGCCAGTGGTAGGCCGAGAGTCGGGGTTGGAGAACTAGCCAAAAACATTCAGTACTTC
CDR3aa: CASGRPRVGVGELAKNIQYF

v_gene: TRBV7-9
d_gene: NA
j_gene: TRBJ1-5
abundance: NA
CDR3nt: TGTGCCAGCGGGCTAAGTGGGGGTCAAAAGCATTTT
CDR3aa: CASGLSGGQKHF

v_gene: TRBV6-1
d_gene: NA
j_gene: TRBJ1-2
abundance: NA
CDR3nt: TGTGCCAGCAGTGAAGTGGGAGGCTACACCTTC
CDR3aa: CASSEVGGYTF

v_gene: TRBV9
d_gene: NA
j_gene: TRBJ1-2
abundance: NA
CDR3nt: TGTGCCAGCAGCAGGGGGGGACACCCAAGAGCTAACTATGGCTACACCTTC
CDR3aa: CASSRGGHPRANYGYTF

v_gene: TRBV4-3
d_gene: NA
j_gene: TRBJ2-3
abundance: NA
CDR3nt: TGCGCCAGCAGCCAAGGATGGTCGGCGGGTCGGGAAGGAGGATCAGATACGCAGTATTTT
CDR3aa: CASSQGWSAGREGGSDTQYF

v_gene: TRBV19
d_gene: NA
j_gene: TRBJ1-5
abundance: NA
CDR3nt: TGTGCCAGTAGTATTAGGGGAGAGCAGCCCCAGCATTTT
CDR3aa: CASSIRGEQPQHF

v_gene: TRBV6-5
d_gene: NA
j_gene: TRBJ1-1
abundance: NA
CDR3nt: TGTGCCAGCAGTTACTCCATCCTGAACACTGAAGCTTTCTTT
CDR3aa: CASSYSILNTEAFF

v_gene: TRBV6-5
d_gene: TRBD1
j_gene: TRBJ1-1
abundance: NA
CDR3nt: TGTGCCAGCAGTACAGGGACAGGCATGAACACTGAAGCTTTCTTT
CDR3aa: CASSTGTGMNTEAFF

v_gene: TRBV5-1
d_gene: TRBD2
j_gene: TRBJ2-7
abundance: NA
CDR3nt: TGCGCCAGCAGCTTGGCCGGGAGGACCTCCTACGAGCAGTACTTC
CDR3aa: CASSLAGRTSYEQYF

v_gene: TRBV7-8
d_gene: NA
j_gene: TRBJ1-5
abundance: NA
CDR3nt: TGTGCCAGCAGGCAAACGCGGGATCAGCCCCAGCATTTT
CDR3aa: CASRQTRDQPQHF

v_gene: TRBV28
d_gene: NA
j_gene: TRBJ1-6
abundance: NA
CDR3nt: TGTGCCAGCAGGCGACCCCCGCCGGCACCCCTCCACTTT
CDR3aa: CASRRPPPAPLHF

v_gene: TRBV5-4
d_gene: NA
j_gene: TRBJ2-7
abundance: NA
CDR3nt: TGTGCCAGCAGCTTGGAAGAAGAGCAGTACTTC
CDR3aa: CASSLEEEQYF

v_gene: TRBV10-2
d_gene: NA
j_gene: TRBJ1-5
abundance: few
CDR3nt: TGCGCCAGCGTAGAGGGTGGCAATCAGCCCCAGCATTTT
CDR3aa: CASVEGGNQPQHF

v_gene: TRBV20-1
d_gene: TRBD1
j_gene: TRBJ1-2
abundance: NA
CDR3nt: TGCAGTGCTGGTGACAGGGCAACTCGGGGCTATGGCTACACCTTC
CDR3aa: CSAGDRATRGYGYTF

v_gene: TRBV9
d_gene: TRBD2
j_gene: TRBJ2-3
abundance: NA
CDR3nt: TGTGCCAGCAGCGAGGGAAAGCGGGAACGCACAGATACGCAGTATTTT
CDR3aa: CASSEGKRERTDTQYF

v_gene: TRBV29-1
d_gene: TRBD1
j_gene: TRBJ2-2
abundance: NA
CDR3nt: TGCAGCGTTGAAGATACGGGACAGGGAGGAACCGGGGAGCTGTTTTTT
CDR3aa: CSVEDTGQGGTGELFF

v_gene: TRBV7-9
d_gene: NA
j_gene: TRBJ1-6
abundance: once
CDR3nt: TGTGCCAGCAGCTTAGAGATGGGGGCCCTTAATTCACCCCTCCACTTT
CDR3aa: CASSLEMGALNSPLHF

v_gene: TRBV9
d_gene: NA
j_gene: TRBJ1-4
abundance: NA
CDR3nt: TGTGCCAGCAGCACGGGACTGGCTCGAGAAAAACTGTTTTTT
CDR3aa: CASSTGLAREKLFF

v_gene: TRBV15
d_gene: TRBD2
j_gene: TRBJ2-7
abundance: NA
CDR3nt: TGTGCCACCAGCGGACTAGCGGGTCCAACCCGCCCCGAGCAGTACTTC
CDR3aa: CATSGLAGPTRPEQYF

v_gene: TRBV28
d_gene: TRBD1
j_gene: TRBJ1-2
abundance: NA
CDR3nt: TGTGCCAGCAGACCAGGGGGCGACTATGGCTACACCTTC
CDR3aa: CASRPGGDYGYTF

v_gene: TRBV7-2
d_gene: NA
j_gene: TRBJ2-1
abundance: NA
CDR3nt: TGTGCCAGCAGCTTTGAAGGGTACTACAATGAGCAGTTCTTC
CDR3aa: CASSFEGYYNEQFF

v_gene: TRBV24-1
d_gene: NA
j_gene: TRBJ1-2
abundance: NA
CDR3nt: TGTGCCACCAGGGGGCCCGACCTAGGTGGCTACACCTTC
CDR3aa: CATRGPDLGGYTF

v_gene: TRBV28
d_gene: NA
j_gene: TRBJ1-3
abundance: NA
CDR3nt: TGTGCCAGCACCTTGTATACCACTGATGGAAACACCATATATTTT
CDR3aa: CASTLYTTDGNTIYF

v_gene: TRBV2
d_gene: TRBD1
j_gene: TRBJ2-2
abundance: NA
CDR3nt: TGTGCCAGCAGTGATGGGACAGGGTTCACCGGGGAGCTGTTTTTT
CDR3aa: CASSDGTGFTGELFF